The 22 T cell receptor beta chains below come from one sample, sequenced in a study of blood T cells in healthy people across ages (dated by TCRdb to about 2015). Library preparation employed 5' RACE. TCRdb shows the sequencer as Illumina HiSeq 2500. A second PCR of roughly 6 to 11 cycles was run with a J-beta primer mix and a sample-barcoded 5' primer. The public reads were run again by TCRdb, first through fastp at Q25 and then through MiXCR, and only productive beta chains were kept. Each entry merges the rows of one CDR3 protein and shows their most common DNA and genes. In all, the sample holds 500,000 to 650,000 distinct CDR3 sequences, and about 26% of those were seen once. The top ten hold 3% to 4% of the sample. These data were likewise used in another study, on T cells of mothers and their children.

What was sequenced was blood. Receptor source: a boy aged 2 to 10 in good health.

The J gene is TRBJ2-1, the V gene TRBV6-5, with TRBD2 matching 13 bases. Near its end, the DNA agrees better with TRBJ2-5, so the J call may be wrong. The CDR3 runs to 16 residues. Germline CDR1 reads MNHEY; CDR2 reads SVGAGI. The CDR3: CASSWTSGSEGGTQYF. The CDR3 nucleotides are TGTGCCAGCAGTTGGACTAGCGGGAGCGAAGGGGGGACCCAGTACTTC.

This clonotype occurred a few times. This chain links TRBV5-1 with TRBJ1-2; 8 bases align to TRBD1. Unmatched junction bases numbered 3, after V lost 2 bases and J lost 3 bases. CDR1 and CDR2 (germline): SGHRS, YFSETQ. There are 14 residues in the CDR3. The CDR3 nucleotides are TGCGCCAGCAGCTTCCAGGGGGCTCACTATGGCTACACCTTC. This encodes CASSFQGAHYGYTF.

The genes are TRBV18 and TRBJ2-7, with D tentatively TRBD1 (5 bases). Looked up from germline, CDR1 is KGHSH and CDR2 is LQKENI. CDR3 length: 14 residues. Trimming took off 3 bases at V and 2 bases at J, with 11 bases between the two ends. CDR3 DNA sequence: TGTGCCAGCTCACCGACAGCAACAGCCTACGAGCAGTACTTC. Encoded protein: CASSPTATAYEQYF.

The V call is TRBV12-5, the J call TRBJ1-5, with 9 nucleotides matching TRBD1. Losses at the gene ends were 0 bases for V and 3 bases for J; bases not matched to a gene: 6. Per the germline V gene, CDR1 is LGHNT and CDR2 is FRNRAP. The CDR3 has 17 amino acids. CDR3 nucleotide sequence: TGTGCTAGTGGTTTGGTAATAGGGGACAGGGTCAATCAGCCCCAGCATTTT. Translated, it gives CASGLVIGDRVNQPQHF.

The chain couples TRBV18 to TRBJ1-1; no reliable D call. The CDR3 length is 16 residues. V was pared by 0 bases and J by 2 bases, with 13 bases between. Germline CDR1 is KGHSH and CDR2 is LQKENI. CDR3 loop: CASSPPGRGGNTEAFF. The CDR3 nucleotides read TGTGCCAGCTCACCACCGGGTCGAGGCGGAAACACTGAAGCTTTCTTT.

The chain recombines TRBV20-1 with TRBJ1-4, with a weak D call TRBD1 (5 bases). The CDR3 loop spans 13 amino acids. Per the germline V gene, CDR1 is DFQATT and CDR2 is SNEGSKA (reference sequence). The V end lost 6 bases, the J end lost 3 bases, and 11 bases lay between the germline ends. The CDR3 here is CSAVGGSNEKLFF. The CDR3 nucleotides are TGCAGTGCCGTCGGGGGATCTAATGAAAAACTGTTTTTT.

In DNA, the CDR3 is TGTGCCAGCTGGACAGTCTCTGGAAACACCATATATTTT. Translated, it gives CASWTVSGNTIYF. The rearrangement joins TRBV12-3 or TRBV12-4 to TRBJ1-3, with D perhaps matching TRBD1 (6 bases). The V end was cut by 8 bases, the J end by 0 bases, with 8 bases between. The CDR3 runs to 13 residues.

V is TRBV5-1 and J is TRBJ2-2, with D perhaps being TRBD1 or TRBD2 (5 bases each). The CDR3 is made up of 15 amino acids. The germline V gene encodes CDR1 SGHRS and CDR2 YFSETQ. Trimming stripped 1 base from V and 6 bases from J, with 13 bases between. The CDR3 region is CASSLQLEGAGELFF. The CDR3 coding sequence is TGCGCCAGCAGCTTGCAACTAGAAGGGGCCGGGGAGCTGTTTTTT.

With respect to this clonotype: This may be a read error: a much more frequent sequence differs by one nucleotide. The genes are TRBV9 and TRBJ2-7, with TRBD1 matching 11 bases. With V trimmed by 3 bases and J by 3 bases, 2 bases remained unmatched. In germline, CDR1 is SGDLS, CDR2 YYNGEE. The CDR3 is made up of 14 amino acids. The CDR3 nucleotides read TGTGCCAGCAGCGCCGGGACAGGGGGCTACGAGCAGTACTTC. Translation gives CASSAGTGGYEQYF.

The chain carries TRBV4-1 and TRBJ1-1, with 7 bases lining up with TRBD1. There are 14 residues in the CDR3. J gave up 4 bases and V 4 bases, and 6 bases lay outside the gene matches. From germline, CDR1 is MGHRA and CDR2 YSYEKL. The CDR3 region is CASSRPGGVTEAFF. Written as DNA, the CDR3 is TGCGCCAGCAGCCGACCAGGGGGAGTCACTGAAGCTTTCTTT.

The V call is TRBV7-3, the J call TRBJ1-1, with no clear D. The CDR3 spans 13 residues. V was pared by 3 bases and J by 1 base, with 6 bases between. CDR1 is SGHTA, CDR2 FQGTGA, per germline. CDR3 region: CASSFERNTEAFF. DNA for the CDR3: TGTGCCAGCAGCTTCGAGAGGAACACTGAAGCTTTCTTT. Drawing the rest from reference TRBV7-3 and TRBJ1-1, the complete variable domain is GAGVSQTPSNKVTEKGKYVELRCDPISGHTALYWYRQSLGQGPEFLIYFQGTGAADDSGLPNDRFFAVRPEGSVSTLKIQRTERGDSAVYLCASSFERNTEAFFGQGTRLTVV.

The rearrangement joins TRBV7-2 to TRBJ1-4; D is uncertain. V was cut by 0 bases and J by 3 bases, with 8 bases left in between. The CDR3 contains 15 residues. Germline V gene data show CDR1 as SGHTA and CDR2 as FQGNSA. The CDR3 protein is CASSLARGSNEKLFF. DNA of the CDR3: TGTGCCAGCAGCTTAGCTCGGGGTTCTAATGAAAAACTGTTTTTT.

The chain employs TRBV19 and TRBJ1-2; the match to TRBD1 covers 8 bases. Germline V gene data show CDR1 as LNHDA and CDR2 as SQIVND (reference sequence). Germline trimming cut 4 bases from V and 6 bases from J; bases unmatched to any gene: 10. This CDR3 is built from 15 residues. CDR3 nucleotide sequence: TGTGCCAGTAGTACCGAAGGACAGGGTCGTCATGGCTACACCTTC. This encodes CASSTEGQGRHGYTF.

This chain joins TRBV20-1 and TRBJ2-1, with no clear D. V was pared by 5 bases and J by 7 bases, with 15 bases between. The length of the CDR3 is 13 residues. Germline CDR1 reads DFQATT; CDR2 reads SNEGSKA (reference sequence). CDR3 DNA sequence: TGCAGTGCTGTAGCCCTAGTGGGTAATGAGCAGTTCTTC. Protein: CSAVALVGNEQFF.

In its sample, this clonotype was seen a few times. This sequence joins TRBV7-6 and TRBJ1-5; D is uncertain. Between the trimmed V and J ends, which lost 5 bases and 2 bases, there was a span of 19 bases. Germline-derived CDR1 and CDR2 are SGHVS and FNYEAQ. This CDR3 contains 17 residues. CDR3 in amino acids: CASSQSSGSTGNQPQHF. As DNA, the CDR3 is TGTGCCAGCAGCCAATCTTCTGGCTCGACGGGCAATCAGCCCCAGCATTTT. Looking up the rest from reference TRBV7-6 and TRBJ1-5 gives the full variable domain: GAGVSQSPRYKVTKRGQDVALRCDPISGHVSLYWYRQALGQGPEFLTYFNYEAQQDKSGLPNDRFSAERPEGSISTLTIQRTEQRDSAMYRCASSQSSGSTGNQPQHFGDGTRLSIL.

This chain connects TRBV7-9 to TRBJ2-7; maybe TRBD2 (6 bases). The CDR3 spans 15 residues. Germline V CDR1 and CDR2: SEHNR, FQNEAQ (reference sequence). Trimming removed 5 bases from V and 3 bases from J, with 17 bases in between. CDR3 in amino acids: CASSKGLGYLYEQYF. The DNA of the CDR3 is TGTGCCAGCAGCAAGGGACTTGGCTATCTCTACGAGCAGTACTTC.

The chain carries TRBV20-1 and TRBJ1-4; 9 bases fit TRBD1. The CDR3 has 17 residues. CDR1 is DFQATT and CDR2 is SNEGSKA in the germline V gene (reference sequence). V lost 5 bases to trimming and J lost 8 bases; unmatched junction nucleotides: 18. CDR3 in amino acids: CSASHRDRDLWAEKLFF. The CDR3 DNA sequence: TGCAGTGCTTCACACCGGGACAGGGACCTCTGGGCGGAAAAACTGTTTTTT.

V is TRBV28 and J is TRBJ2-3; a weak D match, TRBD2 (6 bases). Trimming took off 5 bases at V and 5 bases at J, with 20 bases between the two ends. This CDR3 is 16 amino acids long. The V gene's germline CDR1 is MDHEN and CDR2 SYDVKM. CDR3 amino acids: CASSQASVYIGDTQYF. In DNA form, the CDR3 reads TGTGCCAGCAGTCAGGCTAGCGTTTATATCGGAGATACGCAGTATTTT.

The chain joins TRBV12-3 or TRBV12-4 to TRBJ2-1; TRBD2 aligns across 7 bases. This CDR3 has 14 amino acids. The V segment lost 3 bases and the J segment 10 bases; nucleotides outside the gene matches: 9. In nucleotides, the CDR3 is TGTGCCAGCAGTTTGGCGGGGGAGGCGTGGGAGCAGTTCTTC. It specifies CASSLAGEAWEQFF.

This clonotype turned up a few times. This sequence joins TRBV9 and TRBJ2-2; D gene uncertain. The CDR3 runs 13 residues. The V gene's germline CDR1 is SGDLS and CDR2 YYNGEE. The germline V and J ends were trimmed by 0 bases and 5 bases, with 5 bases remaining between them. The CDR3 sequence is CASSVEGTGELFF. CDR3 DNA: TGTGCCAGCAGCGTAGAGGGAACCGGGGAGCTGTTTTTT.

This chain connects TRBV27 to TRBJ2-1; 7 bases match TRBD2. Germline V gene lookup returns CDR1 MNHEY and CDR2 SMNVEV (reference sequence). CDR3 length equals 15 residues. With V trimmed by 2 bases and J by 6 bases, 7 bases remained unmatched. This CDR3 is CASSLEGLAVNEQFF. As DNA, the CDR3 is TGTGCCAGCAGTTTAGAGGGTCTAGCGGTCAATGAGCAGTTCTTC.

The table lists this clonotype with many counts. The gene calls are TRBV6-5 and TRBJ2-1, with 8 bases fitting TRBD2. With 2 bases clipped from V and 4 bases from J, the junction kept 4 bases outside the gene matches. This CDR3 region has 15 residues. Looked up from germline, CDR1 is MNHEY and CDR2 is SVGAGI. The CDR3 reads CASSYGLAGYNEQFF. CDR3 in DNA: TGTGCCAGCAGTTACGGGTTAGCGGGGTACAATGAGCAGTTCTTC.